These 30 T cell receptor beta chains were all obtained from the same sample, sequenced in a study of blood T cell repertoires in COVID-19. Generated by immunoSEQ multiplex PCR, the TCRdb table keeps only in-frame clones and is missing some. This table holds 68,000 or so clones, 80% to 90% found once. Source material: peripheral blood. The receptors shown here come from a man between 50 and 59 years old with active COVID-19.

The V gene is TRBV7-8, the J gene TRBJ1-3, with a possible D match to TRBD1 (6 bases). This CDR3 region has 16 residues. Germline CDR1 reads SGHVS; CDR2 reads FQNEAQ. The germline V and J ends were trimmed by 4 bases and 0 bases, with 13 bases remaining between them. The CDR3 spells CASSSMGAYSGNTIYF. CDR3 in DNA: TGTGCCAGCAGCTCAATGGGGGCCTACTCTGGAAACACCATATATTTT.

V and J are TRBV5-1 and TRBJ2-2; the D gene is possibly TRBD1 (5 bases). V dropped 4 bases and J dropped 0 bases, with 13 bases sitting between them. The CDR3 consists of 16 residues. Germline values: CDR1 SGHRS, CDR2 YFSETQ. CDR3 DNA: TGCGCCAGCAGCAAAGACAGACTCGCGAACACCGGGGAGCTGTTTTTT. It specifies CASSKDRLANTGELFF.

The chain recombines TRBV4-1 with TRBJ2-5, with D possibly being TRBD2 (5 bases). CDR1 MGHRA and CDR2 YSYEKL come from the germline V gene. V was trimmed by 0 bases and J by 4 bases, leaving 12 bases between them. This CDR3 spans 15 amino acids. The CDR3 DNA sequence: TGCGCCAGCAGCCAAGACGTAGTAGCGAGAGAGACCCAGTACTTC. This gives the protein CASSQDVVARETQYF.

The rearrangement uses TRBV4-1 and TRBJ1-2; no clear D gene. Germline CDR1 reads MGHRA; CDR2 reads YSYEKL. Deletions cut 5 bases from V and 4 bases from J, with 20 bases between. The CDR3 has 16 residues. The CDR3 DNA follows: TGCGCCAGCAGCTCCGAGTTAAAAGCAGGATTCTATGGCTACACCTTC. As protein: CASSSELKAGFYGYTF.

This clone has a single count. The V and J genes are TRBV7-2 and TRBJ1-1, with a tentative D call TRBD1 (5 bases). The V end lost 5 bases, the J end lost 3 bases, and 16 bases lay between the germline ends. The germline CDR1 and CDR2 sequences are SGHTA and FQGNSA. The CDR3 runs to 15 residues. CDR3 DNA: TGTGCCAGCAGCCGTGGGGGGTCGAGGGACACTGAAGCTTTCTTT. Amino acids: CASSRGGSRDTEAFF.

The J gene is TRBJ2-5, the V gene TRBV2, with D unresolved. The germline V gene has CDR1 SNHLY and CDR2 FYNNEI. V was pared by 4 bases and J by 2 bases, with 5 bases between. The CDR3 loop spans 12 amino acids. CDR3 loop: CASSADQETQYF. The CDR3 DNA is TGTGCCAGCAGTGCAGATCAAGAGACCCAGTACTTC.

In DNA form, the CDR3 reads TGTGCCAGCAGCACTAGCGGGGGGGCGGTAGATACGCAGTATTTT. It specifies CASSTSGGAVDTQYF. The rearrangement joins TRBV7-9 to TRBJ2-3, with 13 bases fitting TRBD2. Germline CDR1 reads SEHNR; CDR2 reads FQNEAQ (reference sequence). Trimming at V came to 5 bases and at J to 5 bases, leaving 4 bases not matched to a gene. This CDR3 region has 15 residues.

The genes are TRBV9 and TRBJ1-3; maybe TRBD1 (5 bases). The V end lost 4 bases, the J end lost 2 bases, and 16 bases lay between the germline ends. The CDR3 is made up of 16 amino acids. From germline, CDR1 is SGDLS and CDR2 YYNGEE. CDR3 DNA sequence: TGTGCCAGCAGCATAGACGGGGGAATGGCTGGAAACACCATATATTTT. As protein: CASSIDGGMAGNTIYF.

The chain is built from TRBV4-3 and TRBJ2-7, with TRBD1 matching 11 bases. CDR1 LGHNA and CDR2 YSLEER come from the germline V gene. Losses at the gene ends were 4 bases for V and 3 bases for J; bases not matched to a gene: 14. CDR3 length: 18 amino acids. This CDR3 is CASSPGTGGSLSFYEQYF. The CDR3, as DNA: TGCGCCAGCAGCCCAGGGACAGGGGGAAGTCTCAGTTTCTACGAGCAGTACTTC.

The rearrangement joins TRBV7-8 to TRBJ2-5; 8 bases are shared with TRBD1. V trimming: 2 bases; J trimming: 3 bases; junction bases outside the gene matches: 17. The CDR3 consists of 19 residues. Germline assignment: CDR1 SGHVS and CDR2 FQNEAQ. CDR3 in amino acids: CASSLLQDRALNVKETQYF. The CDR3 DNA is TGTGCCAGCAGCTTATTACAGGACAGGGCGTTAAACGTGAAAGAGACCCAGTACTTC.

The rearrangement links TRBV4-3 to TRBJ2-1; 8 positions agree with TRBD1. The germline V gene encodes CDR1 LGHNA and CDR2 YSLEER. Unmatched junction bases numbered 8, after V lost 0 bases and J lost 1 base. This CDR3 has 18 amino acids. The chain's CDR3 is CASSQDFRRQGSYNEQFF. The CDR3 DNA is TGCGCCAGCAGCCAAGATTTTAGGAGACAGGGGTCCTACAATGAGCAGTTCTTC.

The gene calls are TRBV2 and TRBJ2-5, with D hard to call. The CDR3 consists of 12 residues. Per germline, CDR1 SNHLY and CDR2 FYNNEI. The ends were cut back, 7 bases at V and 0 bases at J, with 6 bases in the middle. CDR3: CASTLDQETQYF. The CDR3 nucleotides are TGTGCCAGCACCCTAGACCAAGAGACCCAGTACTTC.

This clone was detected once. The chain joins TRBV19 to TRBJ2-7; 8 bases are shared with TRBD1. CDR3 length: 13 residues. CDR1 and CDR2 from the germline V gene are LNHDA and SQIVND (reference sequence). Unmatched junction bases numbered 3, after V lost 5 bases and J lost 3 bases. CDR3 sequence reads: CASSSGGSYEQYF. The CDR3 nucleotides read TGTGCCAGTAGTTCAGGGGGCAGCTACGAGCAGTACTTC.

This chain connects TRBV4-3 to TRBJ1-1; no clear D gene. CDR3 length: 13 amino acids. Germline assignment: CDR1 LGHNA and CDR2 YSLEER. V lost 4 bases and J lost 0, with 6 bases in between. The CDR3 is CASSRGVNTEAFF. The CDR3, as DNA: TGCGCCAGCAGCCGGGGAGTGAACACTGAAGCTTTCTTT.

The chain has TRBV2 and TRBJ2-5; TRBD1 matches 10 bases. Germline loops: CDR1 SNHLY, CDR2 FYNNEI. The CDR3 length is 14 residues. Trimming removed 1 base from V and 5 bases from J; junction bases left unmatched: 1. The DNA for the CDR3 is TGTGCCAGCAGTGAAGGGACAGGGGGTGAGACCCAGTACTTC. Its translation is CASSEGTGGETQYF.

This chain uses TRBV6-6 with TRBJ1-5, with TRBD1 identical over 8 bases. The V gene's germline CDR1 is MNHNY and CDR2 SVGAGI (reference sequence). J gave up 5 bases and V 6 bases, and 3 bases lay outside the gene matches. The CDR3 length is 13 residues. In DNA, the CDR3 is TGTGCCAGCAGCACAGGGGGATATCAGCCCCAGCATTTT. Residues: CASSTGGYQPQHF.

The chain couples TRBV2 to TRBJ2-3; 9 bases agree with TRBD2. The germline V gene has CDR1 SNHLY and CDR2 FYNNEI. With 7 bases clipped from V and 1 base from J, the junction kept 6 bases outside the gene matches. The CDR3 is made up of 15 amino acids. The CDR3 here is CASTMTSGRTDTQYF. Written as DNA, the CDR3 is TGTGCCAGCACTATGACTAGCGGACGCACAGATACGCAGTATTTT.

The rearrangement joins TRBV11-2 to TRBJ2-7; maybe TRBD1 (6 bases). Trimming left V 5 bases short and J 5 bases short, with 10 bases between. The CDR3 runs 12 residues. Per germline, CDR1 SGHAT and CDR2 FQNNGV. The CDR3 DNA reads as TGTGCCAGCAGCCCGTACAGGGACGAGCAGTACTTC. Its protein is CASSPYRDEQYF.

The V call is TRBV6-2 or TRBV6-3, the J call TRBJ1-1, with 11 bases lining up with TRBD1. CDR3 size: 17 residues. Germline V gives CDR1 MNHEY, CDR2 SVGEGT. With 2 bases clipped from V and 4 bases from J, the junction kept 9 bases outside the gene matches. Written as DNA, the CDR3 is TGTGCCAGCAGTTACGATCCCTGGACAGGGGGCCGCACTGAAGCTTTCTTT. Its protein is CASSYDPWTGGRTEAFF.

The J gene is TRBJ1-1, the V gene TRBV4-1; possibly TRBD1 for D (6 bases). The CDR3 loop spans 17 amino acids. CDR1 is MGHRA, CDR2 YSYEKL, per germline. Trimming stripped 1 base from V and 3 bases from J, with 18 bases between. The CDR3 coding sequence is TGCGCCAGCAGCCAAGTGGGGCAGGGGCGCAGGCACACTGAAGCTTTCTTT. Amino acid sequence: CASSQVGQGRRHTEAFF.

The gene calls are TRBV7-8 and TRBJ2-7; D might be TRBD2 (5 bases). This CDR3 is built from 14 residues. V was cut by 3 bases and J by 3 bases, with 12 bases left in between. Germline loops: CDR1 SGHVS, CDR2 FQNEAQ. The CDR3 loop reads CASSLRMRDYEQYF. CDR3 sequence (DNA): TGTGCCAGCAGCTTGAGGATGAGGGACTACGAGCAGTACTTC.

The CDR3 region has the DNA TGCGCCAGCAGCTTGTTTTCTAGTGGTAGCGGGGGGGCCGAAGAGACCCAGTACTTC. Translated: CASSLFSSGSGGAEETQYF. The rearrangement joins TRBV5-1 to TRBJ2-5; 11 nucleotides agree with TRBD2. V was clipped by 1 base and J by 3 bases; unmatched bases: 14. This CDR3 contains 19 residues. Germline V gene lookup returns CDR1 SGHRS and CDR2 YFSETQ.

The rearrangement uses TRBV7-2 and TRBJ2-7, with 7 bases aligning to TRBD1. This CDR3 region has 14 residues. Germline values: CDR1 SGHTA, CDR2 FQGNSA. V was clipped by 4 bases and J by 1 base; unmatched bases: 4. The CDR3 coding sequence is TGTGCCAGCAGCTCCTGGACAGGATCCTACGAGCAGTACTTC. Amino acid sequence: CASSSWTGSYEQYF.

The V and J genes are TRBV27 and TRBJ2-7; tentative D call: TRBD1 (6 bases). Germline CDR1 reads MNHEY; CDR2 reads SMNVEV (reference sequence). The CDR3 spans 14 residues. V was pared by 6 bases and J by 6 bases, with 18 bases between. The DNA of the CDR3 is TGTGCCAGCAGCCCTCAGGACAGAGCGACCGAGCAGTACTTC. Its protein product is CASSPQDRATEQYF.

The rearrangement uses TRBV7-9 and TRBJ2-7; unclear D gene. V shed 4 bases and J shed 0 bases, with 4 bases lying between them. This CDR3 comprises 12 residues. Germline V gene lookup returns CDR1 SEHNR and CDR2 FQNEAQ (reference sequence). CDR3 in amino acids: CASSSSSYEQYF. The DNA of the CDR3 is TGTGCCAGCAGCTCGAGCTCCTACGAGCAGTACTTC.

The V gene is TRBV6-5, the J gene TRBJ2-5; 11 nucleotides agree with TRBD2. The junction had 5 bases not matched to a gene; V was cut back by 6 bases and J by 5 bases. The CDR3 is 14 residues long. CDR1 is MNHEY, CDR2 SVGAGI, per germline. The CDR3 DNA reads TGTGCCAGCAGCCTAGCGGGGGGCAGGGAGACCCAGTACTTC. Translating gives CASSLAGGRETQYF.

In its sample, this clone was seen once. The chain couples TRBV7-9 to TRBJ2-7, with 8 nucleotides matching TRBD1. The V gene end was trimmed by 6 bases and the J gene end by 0 bases; junction bases not matched to a gene: 13. Germline CDR1 SEHNR, CDR2 FQNEAQ (reference sequence). The CDR3 has 17 residues. CDR3 residues: CASSLPSQGAPSYEQYF. Written as DNA, the CDR3 is TGTGCCAGCAGTCTACCGTCGCAGGGGGCCCCCTCCTACGAGCAGTACTTC.

The rearrangement uses TRBV9 and TRBJ1-5, with no clear D. The V end was cut by 4 bases, the J end by 0 bases, with 11 bases between. The germline CDR1 and CDR2 sequences are SGDLS and YYNGEE. This CDR3 comprises 15 residues. The DNA of the CDR3 is TGTGCCAGCAGCTTTAGTGCGGGTAGCAATCAGCCCCAGCATTTT. Protein product: CASSFSAGSNQPQHF.

V and J are TRBV5-1 and TRBJ1-4; D gene unclear. The CDR3 loop spans 15 amino acids. Trimming took 0 bases from V and 8 from J, leaving 14 bases between them. Per the germline V gene, CDR1 is SGHRS and CDR2 is YFSETQ. The CDR3 region is CASSLASGKYEKLFF. The CDR3 DNA sequence: TGCGCCAGCAGCTTGGCCTCCGGGAAATACGAAAAACTGTTTTTT.

The chain carries TRBV9 and TRBJ2-1; D possibly corresponds to TRBD1 (6 bases). The germline V gene encodes CDR1 SGDLS and CDR2 YYNGEE. With 6 bases removed from V and 0 bases from J, the gap between germline ends came to 13 bases. The CDR3 is 15 amino acids. The CDR3 here is CASTTGPSSYNEQFF. DNA of the CDR3: TGTGCCAGCACTACAGGGCCCAGCTCCTACAATGAGCAGTTCTTC.